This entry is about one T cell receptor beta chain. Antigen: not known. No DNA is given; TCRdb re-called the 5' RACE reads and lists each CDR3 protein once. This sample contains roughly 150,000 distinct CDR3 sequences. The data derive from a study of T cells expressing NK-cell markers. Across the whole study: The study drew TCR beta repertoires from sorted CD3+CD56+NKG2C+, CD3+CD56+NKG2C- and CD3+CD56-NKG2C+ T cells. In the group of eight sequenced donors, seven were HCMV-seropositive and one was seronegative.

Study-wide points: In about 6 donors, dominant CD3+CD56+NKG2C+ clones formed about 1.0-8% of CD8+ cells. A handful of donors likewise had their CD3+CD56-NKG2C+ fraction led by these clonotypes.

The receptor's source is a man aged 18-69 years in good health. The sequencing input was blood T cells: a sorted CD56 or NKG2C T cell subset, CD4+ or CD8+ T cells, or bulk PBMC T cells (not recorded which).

CDR3 region: CASSHPAGSMAFF. This chain uses TRBV7-2 with TRBJ1-1. CDR1 SGHTA and CDR2 FQGNSA come from the germline V gene. The CDR3 is 13 residues long.